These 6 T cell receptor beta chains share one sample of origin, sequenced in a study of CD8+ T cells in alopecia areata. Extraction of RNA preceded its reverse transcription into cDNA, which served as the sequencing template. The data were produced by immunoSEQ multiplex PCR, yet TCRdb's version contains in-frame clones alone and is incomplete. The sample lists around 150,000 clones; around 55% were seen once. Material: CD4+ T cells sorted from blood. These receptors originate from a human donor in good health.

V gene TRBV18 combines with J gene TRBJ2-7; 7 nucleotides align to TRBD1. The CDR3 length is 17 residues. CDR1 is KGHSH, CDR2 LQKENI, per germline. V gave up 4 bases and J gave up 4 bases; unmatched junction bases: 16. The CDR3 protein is CASSQTPAGGPGYEQYF. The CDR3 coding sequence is TGTGCCAGCTCACAAACCCCGGCAGGGGGACCCGGTTACGAGCAGTACTTC.

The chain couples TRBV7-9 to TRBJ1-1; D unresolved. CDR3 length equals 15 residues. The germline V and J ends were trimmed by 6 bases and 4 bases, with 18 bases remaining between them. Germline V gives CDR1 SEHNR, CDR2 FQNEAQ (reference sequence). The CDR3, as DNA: TGTGCCAGCAGATTGAGTACGGGGTGGACCACTGAAGCTTTCTTT. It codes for CASRLSTGWTTEAFF.

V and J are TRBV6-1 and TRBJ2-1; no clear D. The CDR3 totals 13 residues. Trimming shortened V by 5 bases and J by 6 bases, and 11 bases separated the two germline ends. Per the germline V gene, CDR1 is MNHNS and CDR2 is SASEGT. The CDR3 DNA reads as TGTGCCAGCAGTCTCCCCTGGGGCAATGAGCAGTTCTTC. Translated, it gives CASSLPWGNEQFF.

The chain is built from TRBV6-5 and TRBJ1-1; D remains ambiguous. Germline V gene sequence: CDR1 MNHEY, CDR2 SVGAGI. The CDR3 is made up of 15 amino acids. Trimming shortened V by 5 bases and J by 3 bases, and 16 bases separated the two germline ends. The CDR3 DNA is TGTGCCAGCAGTCCTCCCGGTCGAGTGTACACTGAAGCTTTCTTT. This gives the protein CASSPPGRVYTEAFF.

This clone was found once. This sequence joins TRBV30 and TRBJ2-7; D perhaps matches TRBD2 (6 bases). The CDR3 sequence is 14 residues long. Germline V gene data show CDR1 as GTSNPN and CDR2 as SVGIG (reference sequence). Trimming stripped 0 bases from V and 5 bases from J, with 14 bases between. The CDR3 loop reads CAWSVLTGGNEQYF. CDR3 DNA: TGTGCCTGGAGTGTACTCACAGGAGGGAACGAGCAGTACTTC.

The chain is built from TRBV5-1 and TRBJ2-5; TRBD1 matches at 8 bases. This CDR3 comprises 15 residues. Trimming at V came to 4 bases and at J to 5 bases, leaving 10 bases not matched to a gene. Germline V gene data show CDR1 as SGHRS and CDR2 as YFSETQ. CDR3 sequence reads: CASSRRTGRRETQYF. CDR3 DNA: TGCGCCAGCAGCCGTCGGACAGGGCGGCGGGAGACCCAGTACTTC. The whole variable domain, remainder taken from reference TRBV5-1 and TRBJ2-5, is KAGVTQTPRYLIKTRGQQVTLSCSPISGHRSVSWYQQTPGQGLQFLFEYFSETQRNKGNFPGRFSGRQFSNSRSEMNVSTLELGDSALYLCASSRRTGRRETQYFGPGTRLLVL.